One and the same sample provided the 12 T cell receptor beta chains below, sequenced in a study of naive and memory T cell subsets listed by TCRdb under 2017. Receptor amplification or capture employed UMI-ligation and nested PCR. Instrument used: Illumina MiSeq. The beta constant-region primer consisted of an equimolar mixture of two oligonucleotides that together covered TRBC1 and TRBC2. The ligated cDNA went through four rounds of PCR with nested alpha and beta constant-region primers together with the SP2 primer. The public reads were reanalyzed by TCRdb: fastp trimming at Q25, MiXCR alignment, in-frame beta chains only. Every distinct CDR3 protein forms one entry, paired with its most common genes and DNA. Counted in this sample were over 20,000 distinct CDR3 sequences; roughly 9.6% of them appeared once. The top ten hold 22% of the sample. The sample was central memory CD8+ T cells from blood. What the cell subset or site label conveys for this sample: central memory, CD45RA- CD27+. The receptors stem from a human donor in good health.

This clonotype has ten or more counts. V usage is TRBV20-1 and J usage is TRBJ2-7; 7 bases are a match to TRBD2. The junction had 5 bases not matched to a gene; V was cut back by 2 bases and J by 4 bases. The CDR3 contains 13 residues. CDR1 is DFQATT and CDR2 is SNEGSKA in the germline V gene (reference sequence). CDR3 residues: CSARIWEGYEQYF. The CDR3 nucleotides read TGCAGTGCTAGAATCTGGGAGGGGTACGAGCAGTACTTC.

The rearrangement joins TRBV24-1 to TRBJ1-2; 7 bases map to TRBD1. CDR1 KGHDR and CDR2 SFDVKD come from the germline V gene. The CDR3 totals 14 residues. V gave up 4 bases and J gave up 4 bases; unmatched junction bases: 5. The CDR3 nucleotides are TGTGCCACCAGTGACTCCGGGACAGCCTATGGCTACACCTTC. Translated: CATSDSGTAYGYTF.

This clonotype occurred a few times. A read error may explain this, as a much larger clone is one base away. The chain joins TRBV28 to TRBJ1-1; D perhaps matches TRBD1 (6 bases). Germline V gene data show CDR1 as MDHEN and CDR2 as SYDVKM. The CDR3 has 15 amino acids. The CDR3 nucleotides are TGTACCAGCAGTCCTGACAGGATGGGGAACACTGAAGCTTTCTTT. The encoded protein is CTSSPDRMGNTEAFF.

Many counts were recorded for this clonotype. The rearrangement uses TRBV30 and TRBJ1-1, with 7 bases identical to TRBD1. V shed 2 bases, J shed 0 bases, and the junction held 9 bases outside the gene matches. The germline V gene has CDR1 GTSNPN and CDR2 SVGIG (reference sequence). This CDR3 is 16 amino acids long. The CDR3 DNA is TGTGCCTGGAGTTTATACGGGACAGTCATGAACACTGAAGCTTTCTTT. As protein: CAWSLYGTVMNTEAFF.

By frequency in the sample, this clonotype is medium-sized. The chain recombines TRBV6-4 with TRBJ2-1; D is perhaps TRBD2 (6 bases). The CDR3 loop spans 15 amino acids. V lost 0 bases to trimming and J lost 3 bases, with 9 bases between them. Germline values: CDR1 MRHNA, CDR2 SNTAGT. The CDR3 sequence: CASSDSSGDYNEQFF. The CDR3 bases are TGTGCCAGCAGTGACTCTAGCGGAGACTACAATGAGCAGTTCTTC.

The chain has TRBV7-2 and TRBJ2-7, with unresolved D. CDR3 length equals 12 residues. The germline V gene encodes CDR1 SGHTA and CDR2 FQGNSA. The germline V and J ends were trimmed by 1 base and 4 bases, with 5 bases remaining between them. In DNA form, the CDR3 reads TGTGCCAGCAGCTTAGTCTCTTACGAGCAGTACTTC. This sequence encodes CASSLVSYEQYF.

The chain joins TRBV2 to TRBJ1-1; D call uncertain. Trimming pared 6 bases from V and 7 bases from J, leaving 9 bases between. This CDR3 has 11 amino acids. Germline CDR1 is SNHLY and CDR2 is FYNNEI. The CDR3 bases are TGTGCCAGCAGCAGTCCCCGTGAAGCTTTCTTT. This codes for CASSSPREAFF.

This clonotype was observed at least ten times. The rearrangement joins TRBV12-3 or TRBV12-4 to TRBJ2-7; 10 bases match TRBD1. The V gene end was trimmed by 6 bases and the J gene end by 6 bases; junction bases not matched to a gene: 8. CDR3 size: 14 residues. The CDR3, as DNA: TGTGCCAGCAGCCCCGGGACAGGGGTTTTCGAGCAGTACTTC. It yields the protein CASSPGTGVFEQYF.

This clonotype was seen ten or more times. The chain carries TRBV7-2 and TRBJ2-7, with unresolved D. V lost 3 bases, J lost 5 bases, and 11 bases lay in between. The CDR3 is 13 amino acids. Looked up from germline, CDR1 is SGHTA and CDR2 is FQGNSA. CDR3 sequence (DNA): TGTGCCAGCAGCTTGGACGCCTCGCACGAGCAGTACTTC. Translation gives CASSLDASHEQYF.

The rearrangement joins TRBV6-4 to TRBJ2-2, with TRBD2 matching over 7 bases. CDR3 length equals 14 residues. The junction had 1 base not matched to a gene; V was cut back by 0 bases and J by 6 bases. The germline V gene has CDR1 MRHNA and CDR2 SNTAGT. CDR3 region: CASSDSTSPGELFF. The CDR3, as DNA: TGTGCCAGCAGTGACTCGACTAGCCCCGGGGAGCTGTTTTTT.

Written as DNA, the CDR3 is TGTGCCAGCAGTTCGAGACTAGCGGGAGATGTTGAGCAGTTCTTC. As protein: CASSSRLAGDVEQFF. The chain is built from TRBV6-2 or TRBV6-3 and TRBJ2-1; 12 bases are shared with TRBD2. Unmatched junction bases numbered 7, after V lost 4 bases and J lost 9 bases. The germline gives CDR1 MNHEY, CDR2 SVGEGT. This CDR3 region has 15 residues.

This clonotype appeared many times. The genes are TRBV29-1 and TRBJ2-7; D gene ambiguous. The CDR3 covers 12 residues. Germline loops: CDR1 SQVTM, CDR2 ANQGSEA. Trimming removed 5 bases at V and 5 bases at J, with 13 bases between. This chain's CDR3 is CSVSKGSDEQYF. CDR3 DNA: TGCAGCGTTTCTAAGGGTTCGGACGAGCAGTACTTC.